A selection of T cell receptor beta chains follows, all from one sample in a study of blood T cells in healthy people across ages. TCRdb re-called the 5' RACE reads with MiXCR, one entry per CDR3 protein. The sample holds about 1.8 million distinct CDR3 sequences, less than 50% seen once. Sequencing input: blood. The receptors stem from a middle-aged woman in good health. The CDR3 runs from the conserved cysteine through the conserved F or W. Each record gives: J gene, clone size, V gene, D gene, CDR3 DNA, CDR3 protein. D genes are given only for firm matches. Clone size appears in some rows only: once, few, many, or a class for an expanded clone.

j_call: TRBJ2-7; clone_size: few; v_call: TRBV7-2; d_call: .; cdr3_nt: TGTGCCAGCAGCGTAACAGGTTCTCGGTCGAACGAGCAGTACTTC; cdr3_aa: CASSVTGSRSNEQYF
j_call: TRBJ2-1; clone_size: .; v_call: TRBV24-1; d_call: TRBD1; cdr3_nt: TGTGCCACCAGTGAAGGCCCGACAGGGAACGATCACAATGAGCAGTTCTTC; cdr3_aa: CATSEGPTGNDHNEQFF
j_call: TRBJ1-4; clone_size: .; v_call: TRBV12-3/TRBV12-4; d_call: .; cdr3_nt: TGTGCCAGCAGCGCCCCGGCAGGAGGGTATGAAAAACTGTTTTTT; cdr3_aa: CASSAPAGGYEKLFF
j_call: TRBJ2-3; clone_size: .; v_call: TRBV3-1; d_call: .; cdr3_nt: TGTGCCAGCAGCCAAGATTGGTCAGGGGCAGATACGCAGTATTTT; cdr3_aa: CASSQDWSGADTQYF
j_call: TRBJ2-3; clone_size: few; v_call: TRBV20-1; d_call: TRBD1; cdr3_nt: TGCAGTGCTAGATTGGACAGGGGGCGTACAGATACGCAGTATTTT; cdr3_aa: CSARLDRGRTDTQYF
j_call: TRBJ2-3; clone_size: .; v_call: TRBV5-1; d_call: TRBD2; cdr3_nt: TGCGCCAGCAGCTTGGCCGGGGAGGGAGGATTGGATACGCAGTATTTT; cdr3_aa: CASSLAGEGGLDTQYF
j_call: TRBJ1-6; clone_size: once; v_call: TRBV21-1; d_call: .; cdr3_nt: TGTGCCAGCAGCGCCCCGGGGGCAGGGGCCCTCCACTTT; cdr3_aa: CASSAPGAGALHF
j_call: TRBJ2-1; clone_size: .; v_call: TRBV7-2; d_call: TRBD1; cdr3_nt: TGTGCCAGCAGCTTGCACCGGGACAGACGTGCCCGGGATAATGAGCAGTTCTTC; cdr3_aa: CASSLHRDRRARDNEQFF
j_call: TRBJ1-2; clone_size: few; v_call: TRBV4-2; d_call: TRBD1; cdr3_nt: TGTGCCAGCAGCCAAGTTGGGACAGATCTTTTCTATGGCTACACCTTC; cdr3_aa: CASSQVGTDLFYGYTF
j_call: TRBJ2-5; clone_size: .; v_call: TRBV29-1; d_call: TRBD1; cdr3_nt: TGCAGCGTTGAGTTCATGTGGGACAGGGTAAGCAGAGAGACCCAGTACTTC; cdr3_aa: CSVEFMWDRVSRETQYF
j_call: TRBJ2-1; clone_size: few; v_call: TRBV4-3; d_call: TRBD2; cdr3_nt: TGCGCCAGCAAGGGACTAGCGGGTGAGCAGTTCTTC; cdr3_aa: CASKGLAGEQFF
j_call: TRBJ2-7; clone_size: .; v_call: TRBV15; d_call: TRBD1; cdr3_nt: TGTGCCACCAGCAGAGATCGGGGACAGGCAAACCCCTCCTACGAGCAGTACTTC; cdr3_aa: CATSRDRGQANPSYEQYF
j_call: TRBJ1-2; clone_size: .; v_call: TRBV15; d_call: .; cdr3_nt: TGTGCCACCAGCAGAGAATTGTCGGGGGCTGAGGGCTACACCTTC; cdr3_aa: CATSRELSGAEGYTF
j_call: TRBJ1-1; clone_size: many; v_call: TRBV20-1; d_call: .; cdr3_nt: TGCAGTGCTAGTGTCGCGGGTCCTGAAGCTTTCTTT; cdr3_aa: CSASVAGPEAFF
j_call: TRBJ2-3; clone_size: .; v_call: TRBV2; d_call: TRBD2; cdr3_nt: TGTGCCACCAGAAAGCAGCGGGGGAGCACAGATACGCAGTATTTT; cdr3_aa: CATRKQRGSTDTQYF
j_call: TRBJ2-3; clone_size: .; v_call: TRBV29-1; d_call: .; cdr3_nt: TGCAGCGTTGAAGGCACACAACCCATCACAGATACGCAGTATTTT; cdr3_aa: CSVEGTQPITDTQYF
j_call: TRBJ2-7; clone_size: few; v_call: TRBV15; d_call: .; cdr3_nt: TGTGCCACCAGCAATCAATACAGGTTGTACGAGCAGTACTTC; cdr3_aa: CATSNQYRLYEQYF
j_call: TRBJ2-1; clone_size: .; v_call: TRBV4-2; d_call: TRBD2; cdr3_nt: TGTGCCAGCAGCCAAGGACTAGCGGGGGCCAACAATGAGCAGTTCTTC; cdr3_aa: CASSQGLAGANNEQFF
j_call: TRBJ2-7; clone_size: .; v_call: TRBV11-2; d_call: .; cdr3_nt: TGTGCCAGCAGCTTAGTCAGATGGGGACCGCGAACCGAGCAGTACTTC; cdr3_aa: CASSLVRWGPRTEQYF
j_call: TRBJ2-6; clone_size: .; v_call: TRBV6-2/TRBV6-3; d_call: .; cdr3_nt: TGTGCCAGCAGTCCCCAGGGCAACGTTGTCCGCTCTGGGGCCAACGTCCTGACTTTC; cdr3_aa: CASSPQGNVVRSGANVLTF
j_call: TRBJ2-6; clone_size: .; v_call: TRBV6-5; d_call: .; cdr3_nt: TGTGCCAGCAGTTACTCGATTCTACAACGCTCTGGGGCCAACGTCCTGACTTTC; cdr3_aa: CASSYSILQRSGANVLTF
j_call: TRBJ2-7; clone_size: few; v_call: TRBV27; d_call: TRBD2; cdr3_nt: TGTGCCAGCAGGGTACGGGGGGTCTCCTACGAGCAGTACTTC; cdr3_aa: CASRVRGVSYEQYF
j_call: TRBJ2-5; clone_size: few; v_call: TRBV12-3/TRBV12-4; d_call: TRBD2; cdr3_nt: TGTGCCAGCAGGTTGTGGGGGGGTCGCCTCCAAGAGACCCAGTACTTC; cdr3_aa: CASRLWGGRLQETQYF
j_call: TRBJ2-5; clone_size: few; v_call: TRBV4-3; d_call: TRBD1; cdr3_nt: TGCGCCAGCAGCCAAGGGCCTTGGGGACAGGGGGAAGAGACCCAGTACTTC; cdr3_aa: CASSQGPWGQGEETQYF
j_call: TRBJ1-2; clone_size: few; v_call: TRBV27; d_call: TRBD1; cdr3_nt: TGTGCCAGCAGCCAACAGGGGGCGCCCTCTAACTATGGCTACACCTTC; cdr3_aa: CASSQQGAPSNYGYTF
j_call: TRBJ2-5; clone_size: few; v_call: TRBV15; d_call: .; cdr3_nt: TGTGCCACCAGCAAAGACGGGACGCCAAAGCAAGAGACCCAGTACTTC; cdr3_aa: CATSKDGTPKQETQYF
j_call: TRBJ2-1; clone_size: .; v_call: TRBV20-1; d_call: .; cdr3_nt: TGCAGAGGAGATGGGGGGCGAGGAAACAATGAGCAGTTCTTC; cdr3_aa: CRGDGGRGNNEQFF
j_call: TRBJ2-1; clone_size: few; v_call: TRBV5-1; d_call: .; cdr3_nt: TGCGCCAGCAGCTTGCTAGCCTCAAGCGGCAATGAGCAGTTCTTC; cdr3_aa: CASSLLASSGNEQFF
j_call: TRBJ1-5; clone_size: .; v_call: TRBV20-1; d_call: .; cdr3_nt: TGCAGTGCTAACCCGAACAATCAGCCCCAGCATTTT; cdr3_aa: CSANPNNQPQHF
j_call: TRBJ2-3; clone_size: few; v_call: TRBV27; d_call: .; cdr3_nt: TGTGCCACCATAGGAGGGGATACGCAGTATTTT; cdr3_aa: CATIGGDTQYF
j_call: TRBJ2-6; clone_size: many; v_call: TRBV12-3/TRBV12-4; d_call: .; cdr3_nt: TGTGCCAGCAGTCCCTCGGGTGGGGCCAACGTCCTGACTTTC; cdr3_aa: CASSPSGGANVLTF
j_call: TRBJ1-2; clone_size: few; v_call: TRBV5-1; d_call: .; cdr3_nt: TGCGCCAGCAGTTCGGGACAATGGGGCTACACCTTC; cdr3_aa: CASSSGQWGYTF
j_call: TRBJ2-1; clone_size: few; v_call: TRBV6-1; d_call: TRBD2; cdr3_nt: TGTGCCAGCACTCACCGGGGGGTTATCCCCTACAATGAGCAGTTCTTC; cdr3_aa: CASTHRGVIPYNEQFF
j_call: TRBJ2-5; clone_size: .; v_call: TRBV7-3; d_call: .; cdr3_nt: TGTGCCGGCAGCTTAGGACAGTTAGGAGAGACCCAGTACTTC; cdr3_aa: CAGSLGQLGETQYF
j_call: TRBJ2-1; clone_size: .; v_call: TRBV5-6; d_call: TRBD2; cdr3_nt: TGTGCCAGTTCGGGACTAGCGGGGGGGCTCAGGGAGCAGTTCTTC; cdr3_aa: CASSGLAGGLREQFF
j_call: TRBJ2-1; clone_size: few; v_call: TRBV7-9; d_call: .; cdr3_nt: TGTGCCAGCAGCTTAGGCACGGGCTCCCCCAAGCAGTTCTTC; cdr3_aa: CASSLGTGSPKQFF
j_call: TRBJ2-3; clone_size: .; v_call: TRBV6-1; d_call: TRBD2; cdr3_nt: TGTGCCAGCAGTGAGGCGGGAGGAAACACAGATACGCAGTATTTT; cdr3_aa: CASSEAGGNTDTQYF
j_call: TRBJ2-1; clone_size: .; v_call: TRBV5-4; d_call: .; cdr3_nt: TGTGCCACCACGGGCAGGGAGTCCTACAATGAGCAGTTCTTC; cdr3_aa: CATTGRESYNEQFF
j_call: TRBJ1-2; clone_size: .; v_call: TRBV6-5; d_call: .; cdr3_nt: TGTGCCAGCAGTCCCCTCACAGGATATCGTGGCTACACCTTC; cdr3_aa: CASSPLTGYRGYTF
j_call: TRBJ2-7; clone_size: .; v_call: TRBV27; d_call: .; cdr3_nt: TGTGCCAGCAGTTTACTCGGGACGGCCTACGAGCAGTACTTC; cdr3_aa: CASSLLGTAYEQYF
j_call: TRBJ2-7; clone_size: .; v_call: TRBV7-8; d_call: TRBD2; cdr3_nt: TGTGCCAGCAGCGAAGGACTAGCGGGGGGTTACTGGGAGCAGTACTTC; cdr3_aa: CASSEGLAGGYWEQYF
j_call: TRBJ2-1; clone_size: few; v_call: TRBV5-1; d_call: .; cdr3_nt: TGCGCCAGCAGTGGGGAGAGGGGACCCTACAATGAGCAGTTCTTC; cdr3_aa: CASSGERGPYNEQFF
j_call: TRBJ2-3; clone_size: .; v_call: TRBV4-1; d_call: .; cdr3_nt: TGCGCCAGCAGCCAACGGGGGACCCGTAGCACAGATACGCAGTATTTT; cdr3_aa: CASSQRGTRSTDTQYF
j_call: TRBJ2-1; clone_size: few; v_call: TRBV11-2; d_call: TRBD2; cdr3_nt: TGTGCCAGCAGCTTAAGCCACGGGACTAGCGGGGGGGACCCACATGGTGAGCAGTTCTTC; cdr3_aa: CASSLSHGTSGGDPHGEQFF
j_call: TRBJ2-7; clone_size: .; v_call: TRBV6-5; d_call: .; cdr3_nt: TGTGCCAGCAGCCCCCAGGCTATTTATCTCTACGAGCAGTACTTC; cdr3_aa: CASSPQAIYLYEQYF
j_call: TRBJ2-5; clone_size: few; v_call: TRBV20-1; d_call: TRBD2; cdr3_nt: TGCAGTGCTCAACTAGCGGGGGGGGGAGAGACCCAGTACTTC; cdr3_aa: CSAQLAGGGETQYF
j_call: TRBJ2-7; clone_size: few; v_call: TRBV20-1; d_call: .; cdr3_nt: TGCAGTGCCCCTCCGCGGCCGCGGACTAAGGACGAGCAGTACTTC; cdr3_aa: CSAPPRPRTKDEQYF
j_call: TRBJ2-3; clone_size: .; v_call: TRBV20-1; d_call: .; cdr3_nt: TGCAGTGCTAGCAGAGGGACATCTAGCACAGATACGCAGTATTTT; cdr3_aa: CSASRGTSSTDTQYF
j_call: TRBJ1-5; clone_size: .; v_call: TRBV7-2; d_call: .; cdr3_nt: TGTGCCAGCAGCCCCCGGGTTGGGATTGGGGGTCAGCCCCAGCATTTT; cdr3_aa: CASSPRVGIGGQPQHF
j_call: TRBJ1-1; clone_size: .; v_call: TRBV29-1; d_call: TRBD1; cdr3_nt: TGCAGCGGCCGGGGCAGGGGGGCTTTCTTT; cdr3_aa: CSGRGRGAFF
j_call: TRBJ1-2; clone_size: few; v_call: TRBV6-5; d_call: .; cdr3_nt: TGTGCCAGCAGTTATAACACAGGGCAGCGCATGGATGGCTACACCTTC; cdr3_aa: CASSYNTGQRMDGYTF
j_call: TRBJ2-7; clone_size: .; v_call: TRBV6-5; d_call: TRBD1; cdr3_nt: TGTGCCAGCAGTTCCCATTTACAGGGGAATAGTCCCTACGAGCAGTACTTC; cdr3_aa: CASSSHLQGNSPYEQYF